This T cell receptor beta chain was sequenced in a study of T-cell memory formation after mild COVID-19. About the study: Each donor largely had its own TCR clusters. General study points: Clonal second-wave expansions that peaked on day 37 had unconfirmed SARS-CoV-2 specificity. Some SARS-CoV-2-responding clones were already detected in memory before infection. Clones that contracted clustered mainly in CM and EM if CD4+ and in EMRA if CD8+.

Note on this clonotype: Its antigen is currently unknown.

TCRdb called the 5' RACE reads again in MiXCR, with one record for every CDR3 protein. Of 550,000 to 650,000 distinct CDR3 sequences in the sample, around 15% were seen once. CDR1 is DFQATT, CDR2 SNEGSKA, per germline (reference sequence). CDR3 length: 13 residues. Deletions cut 6 bases from V and 7 bases from J, with 16 bases between. The chain carries TRBV20-1 and TRBJ1-5; D perhaps matches TRBD1 (6 bases). The sequenced material came from PBMCs or a T cell subset sorted from them (not recorded which). The origin of this receptor is an adult woman who had mild COVID-19 (a few samples of this study predate the infection). Cell type and time point are not known. The CDR3 reads CSAVTGTGQPQHF. CDR3 DNA: TGCAGTGCCGTTACAGGGACGGGCCAGCCCCAGCATTTT.